The 22 T cell receptor beta chains below come from one sample, sequenced in a study of beta chain features in type 1 diabetes. Broader study findings: Type 1 diabetes patients had TCRB CDR3s that were shorter (moderately but significantly so) in all four CD4+ subsets.

These TCRs' antigens remain unknown. The authors reverse transcribed all of the isolated RNA, so sequencing captured expressed TCRB transcripts. Sequenced by immunoSEQ multiplex PCR; TCRdb stores in-frame clones only, minus some. The sample yields around 260,000 clones, approximately 24% seen once. The sequenced sample was naive CD4+ T cells from blood. These receptors all come from a woman in her 30s with type 1 diabetes.

This clone came up a few times. This chain links TRBV19 with TRBJ1-2; 7 nucleotides agree with TRBD1. V was clipped by 4 bases and J by 3 bases; unmatched bases: 2. The CDR3 runs to 13 residues. Per the germline V gene, CDR1 is LNHDA and CDR2 is SQIVND (reference sequence). The CDR3 spells CASSTTGDYGYTF. The CDR3 DNA sequence: TGTGCCAGTAGTACAACAGGGGACTATGGCTACACCTTC.

The chain has TRBV29-1 and TRBJ2-6; TRBD2 matches at 9 bases. The V segment lost 5 bases and the J segment 0 bases; nucleotides outside the gene matches: 11. Germline V gene lookup returns CDR1 SQVTM and CDR2 ANQGSEA. This CDR3 comprises 18 residues. CDR3 nucleotide sequence: TGCAGCGTTTTCCTAGCGGGATCATGGGGCTCTGGGGCCAACGTCCTGACTTTC. Protein sequence: CSVFLAGSWGSGANVLTF.

The V gene is TRBV7-2, the J gene TRBJ2-7, with D tentatively TRBD1 (5 bases). V was shortened by 0 bases and J by 2 bases, with 5 bases between the two germline ends. Looked up from germline, CDR1 is SGHTA and CDR2 is FQGNSA. This CDR3 has 13 amino acids. The CDR3 DNA reads TGTGCCAGCAGCTTAGCGGGGCCCTACGAGCAGTACTTC. Translated: CASSLAGPYEQYF.

J is TRBJ2-3 and V is TRBV5-1, with TRBD1 matching 10 bases. V lost 0 bases to trimming and J lost 6 bases; unmatched junction nucleotides: 4. CDR3 size: 15 residues. CDR1 and CDR2 from the germline V gene are SGHRS and YFSETQ. The CDR3 coding sequence is TGCGCCAGCAGCTTGGCCAGACAGGGGGCGGATACGCAGTATTTT. Protein product: CASSLARQGADTQYF.

The chain combines TRBV4-1 with TRBJ2-1, with 7 bases aligning to TRBD2. Trimming cost V 5 bases and J 5 bases; bases outside gene matches: 15. This CDR3 comprises 17 residues. Germline assignment: CDR1 MGHRA and CDR2 YSYEKL. The CDR3 loop is CASSRLVTSEPHNEQFF. DNA of the CDR3: TGCGCCAGCAGCAGGCTCGTAACTAGCGAACCTCACAATGAGCAGTTCTTC.

This clone was counted between two and nine times. V gene TRBV18 combines with J gene TRBJ2-7, with a possible D match to TRBD1 (5 bases). CDR1 KGHSH and CDR2 LQKENI come from the germline V gene. The CDR3 runs to 15 residues. Trimming removed 3 bases at V and 0 bases at J, with 12 bases between. The DNA for the CDR3 is TGTGCCAGCTCACCCACGACAGCGAGCTCCTACGAGCAGTACTTC. This translates into CASSPTTASSYEQYF.

This clone was counted between two and nine times. V usage is TRBV7-9 and J usage is TRBJ2-4; 11 bases map to TRBD1. Losses at the gene ends were 8 bases for V and 7 bases for J; bases not matched to a gene: 10. The germline V gene encodes CDR1 SEHNR and CDR2 FQNEAQ (reference sequence). The CDR3 length is 15 residues. The CDR3 bases are TGTGCCAGCGCCCCCCGGGACAGGGGGTATAACATTCAGTACTTC. It specifies CASAPRDRGYNIQYF.

The rearrangement uses TRBV29-1 and TRBJ2-6; 7 nucleotides align to TRBD1. From germline, CDR1 is SQVTM and CDR2 ANQGSEA. V was pared by 4 bases and J by 0 bases, with 6 bases of the junction left unmatched. CDR3 size: 16 residues. Here the CDR3 DNA reads TGCAGCGTTGGGGACAGCCCTAGCTCTGGGGCCAACGTCCTGACTTTC. This encodes CSVGDSPSSGANVLTF.

This clone was counted a few times. The V call is TRBV29-1, the J call TRBJ2-2, with D perhaps matching TRBD1 (6 bases). This CDR3 has 13 residues. Trimming left V 7 bases short and J 0 bases short, with 9 bases between. Germline CDR1 reads SQVTM; CDR2 reads ANQGSEA. The CDR3 DNA sequence: TGCAGCGGGACAGCACCGAACACCGGGGAGCTGTTTTTT. Translated: CSGTAPNTGELFF.

This clone was observed a handful of times. This chain links TRBV28 with TRBJ2-7; D is possibly TRBD1 (5 bases). The CDR3 has 14 residues. Germline CDR1 reads MDHEN; CDR2 reads SYDVKM. V was pared by 4 bases and J by 2 bases, with 12 bases between. This CDR3 is CASSSPGMTYEQYF. DNA of the CDR3: TGTGCCAGCAGTTCCCCAGGGATGACCTACGAGCAGTACTTC.

The chain joins TRBV2 to TRBJ2-7, with D perhaps matching TRBD2 (5 bases). The V and J ends lost 4 bases and 2 bases respectively, with 9 bases between them. This CDR3 comprises 13 residues. Germline CDR1 SNHLY, CDR2 FYNNEI. DNA for the CDR3: TGTGCCAGCAGTGTCGACTACACCTACGAGCAGTACTTC. It yields the protein CASSVDYTYEQYF. The full variable domain, its missing parts supplied by reference TRBV2 and TRBJ2-7, is EPEVTQTPSHQVTQMGQEVILRCVPISNHLYFYWYRQILGQKVEFLVSFYNNEISEKSEIFDDQFSVERPDGSNFTLKIRSTKLEDSAMYFCASSVDYTYEQYFGPGTRLTVT.

The chain has TRBV30 and TRBJ2-2; the match to TRBD1 covers 7 bases. Germline V gene lookup returns CDR1 GTSNPN and CDR2 SVGIG (reference sequence). This CDR3 comprises 14 residues. V dropped 5 bases and J dropped 4; count of bases not matched to a gene: 7. The CDR3 DNA follows: TGTGCCTGGCGAGGGGGCGCGGGCACCGGGGAGCTGTTTTTT. It specifies CAWRGGAGTGELFF.

The V and J genes are TRBV7-9 and TRBJ2-7; a weak D match, TRBD2 (6 bases). The V and J ends lost 0 bases and 6 bases respectively, with 12 bases between them. From germline, CDR1 is SEHNR and CDR2 FQNEAQ (reference sequence). This CDR3 has 14 amino acids. CDR3 nucleotides: TGTGCCAGCAGCTTAGCCGGGACTGCAGTCGAGCAGTACTTC. This sequence encodes CASSLAGTAVEQYF. Using reference TRBV7-9 and TRBJ2-7 for the parts outside the CDR3, the full variable domain is DTGVSQNPRHKITKRGQNVTFRCDPISEHNRLYWYRQTLGQGPEFLTYFQNEAQLEKSRLLSDRFSAERPKGSFSTLEIQRTEQGDSAMYLCASSLAGTAVEQYFGPGTRLTVT.

This clone appeared a few times. This chain links TRBV19 with TRBJ2-5; D gene unclear. Germline V CDR1 and CDR2: LNHDA, SQIVND (reference sequence). Deletions cut 5 bases from V and 5 bases from J, with 9 bases between. The CDR3 is made up of 12 amino acids. The CDR3 coding sequence is TGTGCCAGTAGTGCGCAGAGGGAGACCCAGTACTTC. Translating it yields CASSAQRETQYF.

This clone was seen only a few times. CDR3 DNA sequence: TGTGCCAGCAGCCCGGACAGGGGGTACTATGGCTACACCTTC. Translated, it gives CASSPDRGYYGYTF. The chain combines TRBV11-2 with TRBJ1-2; 10 nucleotides align to TRBD1. The CDR3 totals 14 residues. The V gene end was trimmed by 5 bases and the J gene end by 3 bases; junction bases not matched to a gene: 3. Germline loops: CDR1 SGHAT, CDR2 FQNNGV.

The genes are TRBV5-1 and TRBJ2-4; no clear D gene. Trimming stripped 0 bases from V and 8 bases from J, with 18 bases between. The CDR3 contains 16 residues. Germline V CDR1 and CDR2: SGHRS, YFSETQ. CDR3: CASSLVGSSIMDIQYF. DNA of the CDR3: TGCGCCAGCAGCTTGGTCGGGTCCTCTATTATGGACATTCAGTACTTC.

This clone was counted a few times. This chain's CDR3 is CASSGTGTETQYF. The CDR3 DNA sequence: TGTGCCAGCAGCGGGACAGGGACGGAGACCCAGTACTTC. V usage is TRBV7-3 and J usage is TRBJ2-5, with TRBD1 matching 9 bases. Germline V CDR1 and CDR2: SGHTA, FQGTGA. V lost 5 bases and J lost 5; bases outside the gene matches: 3. The CDR3 spans 13 residues.

The CDR3 coding sequence is TGTGCCAGCAGTAACGCCGCGGGTGGGGAGCTGTTTTTT. This sequence encodes CASSNAAGGELFF. The V call is TRBV28, the J call TRBJ2-2; maybe TRBD2 (5 bases). Germline V gene sequence: CDR1 MDHEN, CDR2 SYDVKM. V lost 5 bases and J 8 bases, leaving 12 bases between the germline ends. This CDR3 has 13 residues.

The rearrangement links TRBV29-1 to TRBJ2-2; TRBD1 aligns across 9 bases. The CDR3 is 14 amino acids. Germline values: CDR1 SQVTM, CDR2 ANQGSEA. Losses at the gene ends were 7 bases for V and 3 bases for J; bases not matched to a gene: 6. CDR3 DNA sequence: TGCAGCGCCAACCGGGACAGGGACACCGGGGAGCTGTTTTTT. Translating it yields CSANRDRDTGELFF.

This clone came up a few times. The chain is built from TRBV28 and TRBJ2-7, with no clear D. Trimming stripped 1 base from V and 2 bases from J, with 12 bases between. The germline gives CDR1 MDHEN, CDR2 SYDVKM. CDR3 length: 15 amino acids. This chain's CDR3 is CASSLLLAETYEQYF. The CDR3 region has the DNA TGTGCCAGCAGTTTATTATTAGCAGAGACCTACGAGCAGTACTTC.

This chain uses TRBV9 with TRBJ1-2; D gene unclear. The germline V and J ends were trimmed by 2 bases and 7 bases, with 18 bases remaining between them. Germline CDR1 SGDLS, CDR2 YYNGEE. This CDR3 region has 15 residues. CDR3 region: CASSVGGREYGGYTF. CDR3 nucleotide sequence: TGTGCCAGCAGCGTTGGCGGTCGGGAGTATGGTGGCTACACCTTC.

V is TRBV29-1 and J is TRBJ2-6, with D possibly matching TRBD2 (5 bases). V lost 3 bases and J lost 2, with 5 bases in between. Germline CDR1 is SQVTM and CDR2 is ANQGSEA. CDR3 length equals 13 residues. The CDR3 reads CSVERAGANVLTF. DNA for the CDR3: TGCAGCGTTGAGAGGGCTGGGGCCAACGTCCTGACTTTC.